This passage covers 28 T cell receptor beta chains from one sample sequenced in a study of blood T cell repertoires in COVID-19 (dated by TCRdb to about 2020). Library generation was performed with the immunoSEQ multiplex PCR assay. The immuneACCESS repertoire file appears here via TCRdb, limited to in-frame rearrangements. These files lack a portion of the clones; in checked studies, under half of the deficit traces to unresolved V genes, and the cause of the others is not known. This sample is represented by about 70,000 clones; about four fifths of them were singletons. The ten largest clones represent approximately 27% of the sample. The sample taken for sequencing was peripheral blood. The receptor source for this set is an elderly woman with active or convalescent COVID-19.

The chain employs TRBV9 and TRBJ1-6; TRBD1 matches 10 bases. The germline gives CDR1 SGDLS, CDR2 YYNGEE. The V segment lost 3 bases and the J segment 13 bases; nucleotides outside the gene matches: 10. This CDR3 is built from 15 residues. For the CDR3, the DNA is TGTGCCAGCAGCGCTCTAACCGGGACAGGGGCCCCCCTCCACTTT. As protein: CASSALTGTGAPLHF. Using reference TRBV9 and TRBJ1-6 for the parts outside the CDR3, the full variable domain is DSGVTQTPKHLITATGQRVTLRCSPRSGDLSVYWYQQSLDQGLQFLIQYYNGEERAKGNILERFSAQQFPDLHSELNLSSLELGDSALYFCASSALTGTGAPLHFGNGTRLTVT.

This sequence joins TRBV7-9 and TRBJ2-7, with 12 bases fitting TRBD2. This CDR3 has 17 residues. J was trimmed by 4 bases and V by 4 bases; bases with no gene match: 11. The germline V gene encodes CDR1 SEHNR and CDR2 FQNEAQ (reference sequence). As DNA, the CDR3 is TGTGCCAGCAGCTGGAGGGGTCGGACTAGCGGGGAGTACGAGCAGTACTTC. It translates to CASSWRGRTSGEYEQYF.

V gene TRBV28 combines with J gene TRBJ1-6; D possibly corresponds to TRBD1 (6 bases). Germline values: CDR1 MDHEN, CDR2 SYDVKM. CDR3 length: 16 amino acids. V was cut by 0 bases and J by 8 bases, with 14 bases left in between. The CDR3 DNA reads TGTGCCAGCAGTTTATGGTCCGGACAGACCGATTCACCCCTCCACTTT. It yields the protein CASSLWSGQTDSPLHF.

This chain links TRBV11-3 with TRBJ2-3; possible D gene TRBD1, 5 bases. The CDR3 covers 12 residues. V lost 4 bases and J lost 8, with 10 bases in between. Germline V gene sequence: CDR1 SGHNT, CDR2 YENEEA. The CDR3 nucleotides read TGTGCCAGCAGCTCACAGGATGCTACGCAGTATTTT. This codes for CASSSQDATQYF.

The V call is TRBV5-8, the J call TRBJ2-1; D is undetermined. CDR1 is SGHTS and CDR2 is YDEGEE in the germline V gene. The ends were cut back, 0 bases at V and 8 bases at J, with 12 bases in the middle. The CDR3 has 14 residues. CDR3 sequence: CASSLGGPLYEQFF. DNA for the CDR3: TGTGCCAGCAGCTTGGGAGGTCCCTTATATGAGCAGTTCTTC.

The V and J genes are TRBV5-1 and TRBJ1-4; D is uncertain. Germline CDR1 SGHRS, CDR2 YFSETQ. The CDR3 is 15 residues long. Trimming left V 1 base short and J 3 bases short, with 10 bases between. The CDR3 nucleotides read TGCGCCAGCAGCTTGTCCTTTGGGCCTAATGAAAAACTGTTTTTT. Amino acid sequence: CASSLSFGPNEKLFF.

The chain recombines TRBV19 with TRBJ2-7; TRBD1 matches 7 bases. Germline CDR1 reads LNHDA; CDR2 reads SQIVND (reference sequence). This CDR3 comprises 14 residues. V shed 5 bases and J 2 bases; nucleotides not matched to a gene: 6. CDR3 bases: TGTGCCAGTAGTGACAGGGAAATTACCTACGAGCAGTACTTC. Residues: CASSDREITYEQYF.

This clone showed up just a few times. The genes are TRBV9 and TRBJ1-2; 10 bases map to TRBD1. Germline V gene sequence: CDR1 SGDLS, CDR2 YYNGEE. The CDR3 sequence is 15 residues long. V gave up 5 bases and J gave up 8 bases; unmatched junction bases: 12. The chain's CDR3 is CASSTTGTGANGYTF. Written as DNA, the CDR3 is TGTGCCAGCAGTACAACCGGGACAGGGGCTAACGGCTACACCTTC.

This clone has a handful of counts. The same CDR3 can be traced to other DNA sequences in this sample. V gene TRBV30 combines with J gene TRBJ1-3, with 7 bases lining up with TRBD1. Germline assignment: CDR1 GTSNPN and CDR2 SVGIG (reference sequence). The CDR3 is made up of 15 amino acids. After removal of 3 bases from V and 0 bases from J, the junction contained 5 bases not matched to a gene. The CDR3 spells CAWSRDSGSGNTIYF. For the CDR3, the DNA is TGTGCCTGGAGCCGGGACAGTGGCTCTGGAAACACCATATATTTT.

J is TRBJ2-7 and V is TRBV29-1; tentative D call: TRBD1 (6 bases). V shed 4 bases and J shed 4 bases, with 11 bases lying between them. The CDR3 loop spans 12 amino acids. The germline V gene encodes CDR1 SQVTM and CDR2 ANQGSEA. This chain's CDR3 is CSVGGQGYEQYF. In DNA, the CDR3 is TGCAGCGTTGGGGGGCAGGGTTACGAGCAGTACTTC.

This chain links TRBV6-5 with TRBJ1-4, with D hard to call. The CDR3 extends over 11 amino acids. V was clipped by 7 bases and J by 11 bases, with 11 bases between them. Germline CDR1 and CDR2: MNHEY and SVGAGI. The CDR3 here is CASMAGFKLFF. CDR3 DNA: TGTGCCAGCATGGCCGGGTTCAAACTGTTTTTT.

This chain joins TRBV7-2 and TRBJ2-7, with TRBD2 matching over 7 bases. The CDR3 consists of 14 residues. Germline V gene lookup returns CDR1 SGHTA and CDR2 FQGNSA. V lost 5 bases and J lost 0; bases outside the gene matches: 4. CDR3 DNA: TGTGCCAGCAGCCCGGGAGGCGTCTCCTACGAGCAGTACTTC. As protein: CASSPGGVSYEQYF.

This chain links TRBV5-6 with TRBJ2-4, with D possibly TRBD2 on 5 matching bases. The CDR3 is 16 residues long. V was shortened by 1 base and J by 0 bases, with 11 bases between the two germline ends. The V gene's germline CDR1 is SGHDT and CDR2 YYEEEE. CDR3 bases: TGTGCCAGCAGCTTGTCGGAGGTGATAGCCAAAAACATTCAGTACTTC. Amino acid sequence: CASSLSEVIAKNIQYF. Full variable domain (missing parts from reference TRBV5-6 and TRBJ2-4): DAGVTQSPTHLIKTRGQQVTLRCSPKSGHDTVSWYQQALGQGPQFIFQYYEEEERQRGNFPDRFSGHQFPNYSSELNVNALLLGDSALYLCASSLSEVIAKNIQYFGAGTRLSVL.

The chain employs TRBV7-2 and TRBJ1-6, with D maybe TRBD1 (6 bases). Trimming removed 1 base at V and 9 bases at J, with 16 bases between. CDR3 length equals 16 residues. Germline values: CDR1 SGHTA, CDR2 FQGNSA. CDR3 bases: TGTGCCAGCAGCTTAGTTGGGGGGGCGCGAATTTCACCCCTCCACTTT. As protein: CASSLVGGARISPLHF.

The CDR3 sequence: CASSATSGSTDTQYF. In nucleotides, the CDR3 is TGTGCCAGCAGCGCGACTAGCGGTTCCACAGATACGCAGTATTTT. V gene TRBV7-2 combines with J gene TRBJ2-3, with 9 nucleotides matching TRBD2. The germline CDR1 and CDR2 sequences are SGHTA and FQGNSA. The trim removed 5 bases at V and 2 bases at J, leaving 5 bases unmatched. This CDR3 comprises 15 residues.

The rearrangement joins TRBV7-9 to TRBJ2-3, with 7 bases that match TRBD2. This CDR3 is 13 amino acids long. Per the germline V gene, CDR1 is SEHNR and CDR2 is FQNEAQ (reference sequence). The V gene end was trimmed by 5 bases and the J gene end by 1 base; junction bases not matched to a gene: 0. The CDR3 reads CASSRGGTDTQYF. In DNA, the CDR3 is TGTGCCAGCAGCCGGGGGGGCACAGATACGCAGTATTTT. Variable domain in full (rest from reference TRBV7-9 and TRBJ2-3): DTGVSQNPRHKITKRGQNVTFRCDPISEHNRLYWYRQTLGQGPEFLTYFQNEAQLEKSRLLSDRFSAERPKGSFSTLEIQRTEQGDSAMYLCASSRGGTDTQYFGPGTRLTVL.

The chain employs TRBV10-2 and TRBJ2-2; 10 bases match TRBD1. The CDR3 length is 15 residues. J was trimmed by 0 bases and V by 6 bases; bases with no gene match: 1. CDR1 is WSHSY and CDR2 is SAAADI in the germline V gene. The CDR3 DNA sequence: TGCGCCAGCAGGGGGACAGGGGCGAACACCGGGGAGCTGTTTTTT. It is translated as CASRGTGANTGELFF.

V gene TRBV7-2 combines with J gene TRBJ2-7; D remains unclear. The CDR3 runs 13 residues. Germline-derived CDR1 and CDR2 are SGHTA and FQGNSA. Deletions cut 2 bases from V and 0 bases from J, with 5 bases between. In DNA, the CDR3 is TGTGCCAGCAGCTTAACAGCCTCCTACGAGCAGTACTTC. It yields the protein CASSLTASYEQYF.

The chain recombines TRBV7-2 with TRBJ2-5; 10 positions agree with TRBD2. CDR3 size: 15 residues. CDR1 is SGHTA and CDR2 is FQGNSA in the germline V gene. After removal of 5 bases from V and 5 bases from J, the junction contained 8 bases not matched to a gene. CDR3 sequence reads: CASSGTSEPRETQYF. CDR3 DNA: TGTGCCAGCAGCGGGACTAGCGAGCCTCGCGAGACCCAGTACTTC. Together with reference TRBV7-2 and TRBJ2-5, the CDR3 gives the full variable domain: GAGVSQSPSNKVTEKGKDVELRCDPISGHTALYWYRQSLGQGLEFLIYFQGNSAPDKSGLPSDRFSAERTGGSVSTLTIQRTQQEDSAVYLCASSGTSEPRETQYFGPGTRLLVL.

This clone has a single count. The rearrangement uses TRBV27 and TRBJ1-5; the D is unclear. The CDR3 consists of 15 residues. Germline assignment: CDR1 MNHEY and CDR2 SMNVEV (reference sequence). V was pared by 7 bases and J by 0 bases, with 13 bases between. The CDR3 loop reads CASIPEEASNQPQHF. In DNA, the CDR3 is TGTGCCAGCATCCCCGAGGAGGCTAGCAATCAGCCCCAGCATTTT.

The chain recombines TRBV4-1 with TRBJ1-3, with 12 bases lining up with TRBD1. Trimming at V came to 3 bases and at J to 4 bases, leaving 7 bases not matched to a gene. This CDR3 is built from 17 residues. CDR1 MGHRA and CDR2 YSYEKL come from the germline V gene. The CDR3 is CASSHTRDRGRGNTIYF. CDR3 bases: TGCGCCAGCAGCCACACCCGGGACAGGGGGCGCGGAAACACCATATATTTT.

This clone was found once. This chain joins TRBV28 and TRBJ1-1, with TRBD1 as a possible D gene (6 bases). CDR3 size: 14 residues. V lost 5 bases and J lost 5, with 15 bases in between. Germline assignment: CDR1 MDHEN and CDR2 SYDVKM. The CDR3 spells CASSTQGGRTEAFF. CDR3 bases: TGTGCCAGCAGTACACAGGGTGGTCGAACTGAAGCTTTCTTT.

The chain employs TRBV6-6 and TRBJ1-3; no reliable D call. Deletions cut 2 bases from V and 5 bases from J, with 4 bases between. The germline gives CDR1 MNHNY, CDR2 SVGAGI (reference sequence). This CDR3 comprises 12 residues. CDR3 sequence: CASSYIRNTIYF. CDR3 DNA: TGTGCCAGCAGTTACATTAGAAACACCATATATTTT.

V gene TRBV9 combines with J gene TRBJ2-7; D may be TRBD1 (5 bases). The germline gives CDR1 SGDLS, CDR2 YYNGEE. Between the trimmed V and J ends, which lost 2 bases and 7 bases, there was a span of 13 bases. The CDR3 totals 13 residues. The chain's CDR3 is CASSVSTGTEQYF. The CDR3, as DNA: TGTGCCAGCAGCGTGTCTACAGGCACTGAGCAGTACTTC.

V is TRBV29-1 and J is TRBJ2-7; D may be TRBD2 (5 bases). This CDR3 is 12 amino acids long. Trimming cost V 4 bases and J 2 bases, with 9 bases left between them. CDR1 and CDR2 (germline): SQVTM, ANQGSEA. In DNA form, the CDR3 reads TGCAGCGTTGGACTGGGAGCCTACGAGCAGTACTTC. The encoded protein is CSVGLGAYEQYF.

This clone is a singleton in its sample. This sequence joins TRBV5-5 and TRBJ2-7; 9 bases are shared with TRBD1. The V gene's germline CDR1 is SGHKS and CDR2 YYEKEE (reference sequence). The CDR3 covers 15 residues. Trimming at V came to 3 bases and at J to 6 bases, leaving 10 bases not matched to a gene. The CDR3 sequence is CASSSLDRGDSEQYF. The CDR3 region has the DNA TGTGCCAGCAGCTCTTTAGACAGGGGGGATAGCGAGCAGTACTTC. Looking up the rest from reference TRBV5-5 and TRBJ2-7 gives the full variable domain: DAGVTQSPTHLIKTRGQQVTLRCSPISGHKSVSWYQQVLGQGPQFIFQYYEKEERGRGNFPDRFSARQFPNYSSELNVNALLLGDSALYLCASSSLDRGDSEQYFGPGTRLTVT.

The chain has TRBV30 and TRBJ1-1, with TRBD1 as a possible D gene (6 bases). The CDR3 spans 14 residues. Trimming shortened V by 5 bases and J by 1 base, and 14 bases separated the two germline ends. Per germline, CDR1 GTSNPN and CDR2 SVGIG (reference sequence). The CDR3 loop is CAWPGGDENTEAFF. The DNA of the CDR3 is TGTGCCTGGCCTGGGGGCGATGAGAACACTGAAGCTTTCTTT.

This clone was found once. The chain recombines TRBV5-1 with TRBJ2-3; TRBD2 is a possible D gene (6 bases). This CDR3 comprises 14 residues. Germline CDR1 SGHRS, CDR2 YFSETQ. Deletions cut 5 bases from V and 4 bases from J, with 14 bases between. In DNA, the CDR3 is TGCGCCAGCAGTCAAGGCCCTAGCGCAGATACGCAGTATTTT. Encoded protein: CASSQGPSADTQYF.